The rows below give T cell receptor beta chains drawn from one sample of a study of T cell changes during pregnancy in multiple sclerosis. Sequencing used immunoSEQ multiplex PCR; TCRdb keeps in-frame clones, though not all of them. The data hold more than 55,000 clones, with approximately 90% observed a single time. Sample: peripheral blood, taken in the second trimester of pregnancy. The receptor set was obtained from a female donor with multiple sclerosis, enrolled in a pregnancy study. Each CDR3 is given with its conserved first and last residue. Each record gives: J gene, clone size, V gene, D gene, CDR3 length, CDR3 DNA, CDR3 protein. D genes are given only for firm matches. A clone size is listed for some rows: how often the clone was seen (once, few, many), or a class if it is expanded.

J gene: TRBJ2-7
clone size: NA
V gene: TRBV9
D gene: TRBD2
CDR3 length: 15
CDR3 DNA: TGTGCCAGCAGCGTGGGCGGGGGAGGCTCCTACGAGCAGTACTTC
CDR3 protein: CASSVGGGGSYEQYF

J gene: TRBJ1-1
clone size: NA
V gene: TRBV19
D gene: NA
CDR3 length: 12
CDR3 DNA: TGTGCCAGTAGTATGGGGGGAACCGAAGCTTTCTTT
CDR3 protein: CASSMGGTEAFF

J gene: TRBJ1-1
clone size: NA
V gene: TRBV5-1
D gene: TRBD1
CDR3 length: 14
CDR3 DNA: TGCGCCAGCAGCCCGGACAGGGGGAACACTGAAGCTTTCTTT
CDR3 protein: CASSPDRGNTEAFF

J gene: TRBJ1-4
clone size: NA
V gene: TRBV13
D gene: NA
CDR3 length: 13
CDR3 DNA: TGTGCCAGCAGCTTCGGGTCCGTTGAAAAACTGTTTTTT
CDR3 protein: CASSFGSVEKLFF

J gene: TRBJ1-1
clone size: NA
V gene: TRBV14
D gene: NA
CDR3 length: 14
CDR3 DNA: TGTGCCAGCAGCCAAGACGATAGGAGGGGAAAAGCTTTCTTT
CDR3 protein: CASSQDDRRGKAFF

J gene: TRBJ1-3
clone size: NA
V gene: TRBV2
D gene: NA
CDR3 length: 14
CDR3 DNA: TGTGCCAGCAGTGGACAGACAGGTGGAAACACCATATATTTT
CDR3 protein: CASSGQTGGNTIYF

J gene: TRBJ1-2
clone size: NA
V gene: TRBV5-4
D gene: NA
CDR3 length: 13
CDR3 DNA: TGTGCCAGCAGCTCCCCCCGGTGGGCAGATTTTCGTTTC
CDR3 protein: CASSSPRWADFRF

J gene: TRBJ1-4
clone size: NA
V gene: TRBV5-1
D gene: TRBD1
CDR3 length: 16
CDR3 DNA: TGCGCCAGCAGAATTGCGGGACAGGGGGCTTTTGAAAAACTGTTTTTT
CDR3 protein: CASRIAGQGAFEKLFF

J gene: TRBJ1-2
clone size: NA
V gene: TRBV7-2
D gene: TRBD1
CDR3 length: 15
CDR3 DNA: TGTGCCAGCAGCTTAGCTCCAGGGGGCAACTATGGCTACACCTTC
CDR3 protein: CASSLAPGGNYGYTF

J gene: TRBJ2-1
clone size: NA
V gene: TRBV2
D gene: TRBD2
CDR3 length: 17
CDR3 DNA: TGTGCCAGCACTCGGGAGCGGGGGGATTACTCCTACAATGAGCAGTTCTTC
CDR3 protein: CASTRERGDYSYNEQFF

J gene: TRBJ2-5
clone size: NA
V gene: TRBV5-6
D gene: TRBD1
CDR3 length: 14
CDR3 DNA: TGTGCCAGCAGCCCCACAGGGGGTACAGAGACCCAGTACTTC
CDR3 protein: CASSPTGGTETQYF

J gene: TRBJ1-2
clone size: once
V gene: TRBV7-9
D gene: NA
CDR3 length: 13
CDR3 DNA: TGTGCCAGCAGCTTCGAGCGGTCCTATGGCTACACCTTC
CDR3 protein: CASSFERSYGYTF

J gene: TRBJ2-1
clone size: NA
V gene: TRBV2
D gene: NA
CDR3 length: 17
CDR3 DNA: TGTGCCAGCATCCCGAACCCTGGGGGGGGGACAGGCAATGAGCAGTTCTTC
CDR3 protein: CASIPNPGGGTGNEQFF

J gene: TRBJ2-3
clone size: NA
V gene: TRBV7-3
D gene: TRBD2
CDR3 length: 16
CDR3 DNA: TGTGCCAGCAGCCCGCGGACTAGCGGGGGGGCAGATACGCAGTATTTT
CDR3 protein: CASSPRTSGGADTQYF

J gene: TRBJ1-1
clone size: NA
V gene: TRBV6-5
D gene: NA
CDR3 length: 13
CDR3 DNA: TGTGCCAGCAGTACCTCCCTACCCACTGAAGCTTTCTTT
CDR3 protein: CASSTSLPTEAFF

J gene: TRBJ2-3
clone size: once
V gene: TRBV28
D gene: NA
CDR3 length: 15
CDR3 DNA: TGTGCCAGCAGTTCCTCGACTAGGTCGTGGGATACGCAGTATTTT
CDR3 protein: CASSSSTRSWDTQYF

J gene: TRBJ1-4
clone size: NA
V gene: TRBV21-1
D gene: NA
CDR3 length: 15
CDR3 DNA: TGTGCCAGCAGCAAAAAGGGACAGATCAGGGAAAAACTGTTTTTT
CDR3 protein: CASSKKGQIREKLFF

J gene: TRBJ1-6
clone size: NA
V gene: TRBV5-1
D gene: TRBD1
CDR3 length: 17
CDR3 DNA: TGCGCCAGCAGCCTCGGGACAGGGGGCGCGAAGAATTCACCCCTCCACTTT
CDR3 protein: CASSLGTGGAKNSPLHF

J gene: TRBJ2-7
clone size: few
V gene: TRBV15
D gene: TRBD1
CDR3 length: 16
CDR3 DNA: TGTGCCACCAGCAGAGATTGGTACAGGGGATCCTACGAGCAGTACTTC
CDR3 protein: CATSRDWYRGSYEQYF

J gene: TRBJ1-1
clone size: NA
V gene: TRBV5-1
D gene: NA
CDR3 length: 14
CDR3 DNA: TGCGCCAGCAGCTTTCAATATGGAGCGACTGAAGCTTTCTTT
CDR3 protein: CASSFQYGATEAFF

J gene: TRBJ2-7
clone size: NA
V gene: TRBV7-9
D gene: NA
CDR3 length: 13
CDR3 DNA: TGTGCCAGCAGCTCCGAGGCGGTCTCCGAGCAGTACTTC
CDR3 protein: CASSSEAVSEQYF

J gene: TRBJ1-2
clone size: NA
V gene: TRBV28
D gene: NA
CDR3 length: 12
CDR3 DNA: TGTGCCAGCGGGGGGGACTACTATGGCTACACCTTC
CDR3 protein: CASGGDYYGYTF

J gene: TRBJ2-2
clone size: NA
V gene: TRBV27
D gene: NA
CDR3 length: 13
CDR3 DNA: TGTGCCAGCAGTGGAGCTTACACCGGGGAGCTGTTTTTT
CDR3 protein: CASSGAYTGELFF

J gene: TRBJ1-1
clone size: NA
V gene: TRBV28
D gene: NA
CDR3 length: 15
CDR3 DNA: TGTGCCAGCAACCCCTCGACGGGGGGGACGCAAGGAGCTTTCTTT
CDR3 protein: CASNPSTGGTQGAFF